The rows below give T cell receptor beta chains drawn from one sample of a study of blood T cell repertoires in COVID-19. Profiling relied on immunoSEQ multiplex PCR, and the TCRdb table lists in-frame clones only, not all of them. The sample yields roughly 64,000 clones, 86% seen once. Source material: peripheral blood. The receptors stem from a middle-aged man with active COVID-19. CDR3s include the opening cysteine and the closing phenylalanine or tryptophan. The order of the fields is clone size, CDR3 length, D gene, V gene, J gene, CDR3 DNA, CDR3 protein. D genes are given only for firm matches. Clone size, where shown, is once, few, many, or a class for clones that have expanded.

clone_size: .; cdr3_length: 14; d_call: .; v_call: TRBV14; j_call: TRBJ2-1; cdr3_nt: TGTGCCAGCAGCCGGCAGGTCTCCTACAATGAGCAGTTCTTC; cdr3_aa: CASSRQVSYNEQFF
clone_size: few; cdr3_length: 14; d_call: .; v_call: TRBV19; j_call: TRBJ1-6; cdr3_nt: TGTGCCAGTAGTATCGGGGGGCGAGAATCACCCCTCCACTTT; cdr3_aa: CASSIGGRESPLHF
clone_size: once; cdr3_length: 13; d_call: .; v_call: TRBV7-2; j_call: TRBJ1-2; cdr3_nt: TGTGCCAGCAGCTTAGTTATCGACAGGGGCTACACCTTC; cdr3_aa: CASSLVIDRGYTF
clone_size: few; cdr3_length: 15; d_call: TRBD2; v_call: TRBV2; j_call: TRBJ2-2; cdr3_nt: TGTGCCAGCAGTGAAGGCGGGAGAAGGTCCGGGGAGCTGTTTTTT; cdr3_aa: CASSEGGRRSGELFF
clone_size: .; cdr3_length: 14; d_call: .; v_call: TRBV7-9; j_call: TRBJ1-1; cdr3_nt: TGTGCCAGCAGGCTGGAGGGCCGGAACACTGAAGCTTTCTTT; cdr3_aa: CASRLEGRNTEAFF
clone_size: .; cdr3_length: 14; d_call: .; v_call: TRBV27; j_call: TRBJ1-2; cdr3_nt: TGTGCCAGCAGACAAAGCGGGGTAGGCAATGGCTACACCTTC; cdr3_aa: CASRQSGVGNGYTF
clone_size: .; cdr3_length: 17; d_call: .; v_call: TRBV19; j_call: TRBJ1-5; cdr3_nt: TGTGCCAGTATGGCCGGACTCACCCCCTATAGCAATCAGCCCCAGCATTTT; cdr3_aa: CASMAGLTPYSNQPQHF
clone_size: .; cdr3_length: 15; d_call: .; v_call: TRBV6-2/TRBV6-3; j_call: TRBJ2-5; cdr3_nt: TGTGCCAGCAGTCGGTCCGGAGTTGCGAGAGAGACCCAGTACTTC; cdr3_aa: CASSRSGVARETQYF
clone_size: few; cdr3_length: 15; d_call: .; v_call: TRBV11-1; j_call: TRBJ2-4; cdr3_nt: TGTGCCAGCAGCCCCGGGAAGGCGGCCAAAAACATTCAGTACTTC; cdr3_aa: CASSPGKAAKNIQYF
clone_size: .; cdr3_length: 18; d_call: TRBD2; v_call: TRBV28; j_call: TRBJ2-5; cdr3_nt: TGTGCCAGCAGTTGGACTAGCGGGAGAGGGCAGGCTCAAGAGACCCAGTACTTC; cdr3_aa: CASSWTSGRGQAQETQYF
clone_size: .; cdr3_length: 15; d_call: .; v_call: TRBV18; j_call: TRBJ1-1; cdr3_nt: TGTGCCAGCTCACCCTACAGGGCGGTGAACACTGAAGCTTTCTTT; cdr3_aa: CASSPYRAVNTEAFF
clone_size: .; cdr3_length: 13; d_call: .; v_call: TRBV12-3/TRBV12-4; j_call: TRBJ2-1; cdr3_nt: TGTGCCAGCAGTCTTTCTCAGGGTTATGAGCAGTTCTTC; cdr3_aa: CASSLSQGYEQFF
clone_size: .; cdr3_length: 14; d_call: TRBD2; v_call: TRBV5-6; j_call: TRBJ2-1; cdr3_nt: TGTGCCAGCAGCTTGGGCGGGGGGGCGAATGAGCAGTTCTTC; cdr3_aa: CASSLGGGANEQFF
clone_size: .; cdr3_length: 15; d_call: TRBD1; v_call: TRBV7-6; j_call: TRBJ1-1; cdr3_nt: TGTGCCAGCAGCCCGCAAACAGGGGCGAACACTGAAGCTTTCTTT; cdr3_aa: CASSPQTGANTEAFF
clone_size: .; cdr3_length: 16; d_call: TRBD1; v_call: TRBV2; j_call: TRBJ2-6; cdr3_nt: TGTGCCAGCAGTGTACAGGGGGCTGCTGGGGCCAACGTCCTGACTTTC; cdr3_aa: CASSVQGAAGANVLTF
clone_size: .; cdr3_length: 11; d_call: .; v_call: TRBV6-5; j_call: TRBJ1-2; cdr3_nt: TGTGCCAGCAGAACAGGGCGCGGCTACACCTTC; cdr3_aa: CASRTGRGYTF
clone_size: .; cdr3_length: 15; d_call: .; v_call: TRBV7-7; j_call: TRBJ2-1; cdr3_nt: TGTGCTAGCAGCCCATCAGCTCCAGGGGAGGGTGAGCAGTTCTTC; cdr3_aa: CASSPSAPGEGEQFF
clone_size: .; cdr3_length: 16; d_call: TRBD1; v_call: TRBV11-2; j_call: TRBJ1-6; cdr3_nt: TGTGCCAGCAGCAGGGGACAGGGCGTTTCGAATTCACCCCTCCACTTT; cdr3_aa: CASSRGQGVSNSPLHF
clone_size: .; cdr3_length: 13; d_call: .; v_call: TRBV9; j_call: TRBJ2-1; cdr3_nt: TGTGCCAGCAGCGAAGACGGGTACGATGAGCAGTTCTTC; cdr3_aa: CASSEDGYDEQFF
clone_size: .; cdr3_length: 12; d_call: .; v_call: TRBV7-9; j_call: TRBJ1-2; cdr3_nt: TGTGCCAGCAGCTTAGAAGTTAGAGGCTACACCTTC; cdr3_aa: CASSLEVRGYTF
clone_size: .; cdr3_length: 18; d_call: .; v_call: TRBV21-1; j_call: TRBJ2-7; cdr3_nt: TGTGCCAGCAGCAAATCACCCCCAGCGGGAGGTTCCTCCTACGAGCAGTACTTC; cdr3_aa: CASSKSPPAGGSSYEQYF
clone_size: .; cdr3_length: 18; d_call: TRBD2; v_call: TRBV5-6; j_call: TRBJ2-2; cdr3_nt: TGTGCCAGCAGCGAGCGACTAGCGGGAGGGCCGAACACCGGGGAGCTGTTTTTT; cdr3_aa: CASSERLAGGPNTGELFF
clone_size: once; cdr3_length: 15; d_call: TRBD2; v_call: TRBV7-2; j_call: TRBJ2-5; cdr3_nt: TGTGCCAGCAGTTTTACTAGCGGGAATCGAGAGACCCAGTACTTC; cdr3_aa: CASSFTSGNRETQYF
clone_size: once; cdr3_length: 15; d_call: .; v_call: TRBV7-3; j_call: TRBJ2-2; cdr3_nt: TGTGCCAGCAGCTTAGGGGGGTTGAACACCGGGGAGCTGTTTTTT; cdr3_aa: CASSLGGLNTGELFF
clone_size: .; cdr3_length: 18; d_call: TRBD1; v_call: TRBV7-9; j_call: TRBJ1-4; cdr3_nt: TGTGCCAGCACCAACCACAGGGGGCACCGCACAACTAATGAAAAACTGTTTTTT; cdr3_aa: CASTNHRGHRTTNEKLFF
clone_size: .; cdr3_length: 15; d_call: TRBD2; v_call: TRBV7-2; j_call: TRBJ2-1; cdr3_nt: TGTGCCAGCAGCGGGCGGGGGACCTCCTACAATGAGCAGTTCTTC; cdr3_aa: CASSGRGTSYNEQFF
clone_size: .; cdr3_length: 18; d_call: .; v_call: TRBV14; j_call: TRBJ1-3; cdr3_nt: TGTGCCAGCAGCCAAGATGCCTTCAGGGCTCTCTCTGGAAACACCATATATTTT; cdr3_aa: CASSQDAFRALSGNTIYF
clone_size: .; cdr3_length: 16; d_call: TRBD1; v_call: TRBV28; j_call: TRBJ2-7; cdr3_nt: TGTGCCAGCAGCAGCCCGAGGACAGGCCTACTCTACGAGCAGTACTTC; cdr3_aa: CASSSPRTGLLYEQYF
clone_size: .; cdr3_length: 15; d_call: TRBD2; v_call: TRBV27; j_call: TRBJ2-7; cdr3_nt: TGTGCCAGCAGTTTATTTCGGGAGGCCTCCTACGAGCAGTACTTC; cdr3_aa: CASSLFREASYEQYF
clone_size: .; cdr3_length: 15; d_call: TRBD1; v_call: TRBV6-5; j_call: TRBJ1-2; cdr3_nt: TGTGCCAGCAGAAGTCCCGGGACAGGGGGCCGTGGCTACACCTTC; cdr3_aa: CASRSPGTGGRGYTF
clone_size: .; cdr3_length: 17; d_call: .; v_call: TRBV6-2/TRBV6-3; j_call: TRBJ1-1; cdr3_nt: TGTGCCAGCAGTTACTCGATTCAGGTTGAAGCACTTGCTGAAGCTTTCTTT; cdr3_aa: CASSYSIQVEALAEAFF
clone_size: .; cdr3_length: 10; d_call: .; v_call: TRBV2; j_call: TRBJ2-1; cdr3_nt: TGTGCCACCTACGAGGAAGAGCAGTTCTTC; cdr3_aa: CATYEEEQFF
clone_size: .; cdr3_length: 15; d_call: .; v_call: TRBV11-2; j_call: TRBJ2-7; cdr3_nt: TGTGCCAGCAGCTCAAACCGCCGACAGATGTACGAGCAGTACTTC; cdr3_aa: CASSSNRRQMYEQYF
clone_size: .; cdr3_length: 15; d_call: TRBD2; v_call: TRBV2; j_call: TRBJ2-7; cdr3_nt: TGTGCCAGCAGGCCGACTAGCGGGAGCCCAGGTGAGCAGTACTTC; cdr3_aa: CASRPTSGSPGEQYF
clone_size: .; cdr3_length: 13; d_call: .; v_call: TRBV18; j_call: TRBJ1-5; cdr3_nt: TGTGCCAGCTCTTCGACAGATGAAGAGCCCCAGCATTTT; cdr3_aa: CASSSTDEEPQHF
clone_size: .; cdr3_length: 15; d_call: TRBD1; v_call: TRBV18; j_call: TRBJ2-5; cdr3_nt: TGTGCCAGCTCTCCTCCGACAGGGCGAGGAGAGACCCAGTACTTC; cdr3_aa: CASSPPTGRGETQYF
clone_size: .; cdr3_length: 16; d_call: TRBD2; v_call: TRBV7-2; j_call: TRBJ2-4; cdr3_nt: TGTGCCAGCAGCCTGGGGACTAGCGGGAGGGGGGTCATTCAGTACTTC; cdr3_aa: CASSLGTSGRGVIQYF
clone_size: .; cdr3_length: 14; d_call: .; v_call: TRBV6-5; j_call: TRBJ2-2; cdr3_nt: TGTGCCAGCAGGGAGACAGTTGGTACCGGGGAGCTGTTTTTT; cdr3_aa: CASRETVGTGELFF
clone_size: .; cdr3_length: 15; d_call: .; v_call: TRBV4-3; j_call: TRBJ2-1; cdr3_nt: TGCGCCAGCAGCCTCGGGACTCAATCCTACAATGAGCAGTTCTTC; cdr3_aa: CASSLGTQSYNEQFF
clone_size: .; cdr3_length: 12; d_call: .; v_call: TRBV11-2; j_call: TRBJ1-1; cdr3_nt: TGTGCCAGCAGCCCACCACAGGAAGAAGCTTTCTTT; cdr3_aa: CASSPPQEEAFF
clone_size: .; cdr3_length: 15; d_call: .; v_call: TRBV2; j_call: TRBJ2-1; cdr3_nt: TGTGCCAGCAGTGTACGACTCCCAAGGGGAAATGAGCAGTTCTTC; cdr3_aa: CASSVRLPRGNEQFF
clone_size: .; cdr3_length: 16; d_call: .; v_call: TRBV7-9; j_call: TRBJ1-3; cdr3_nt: TGTGCCAGCAGCTTAGAAGGGACGGAGACGGGGGACACCATATATTTT; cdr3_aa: CASSLEGTETGDTIYF
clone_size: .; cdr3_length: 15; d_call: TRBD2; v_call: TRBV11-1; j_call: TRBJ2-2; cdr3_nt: TGTGCCAGCAGCCAGTACCTAGCGGGGGCCGGGGAGCTGTTTTTT; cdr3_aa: CASSQYLAGAGELFF
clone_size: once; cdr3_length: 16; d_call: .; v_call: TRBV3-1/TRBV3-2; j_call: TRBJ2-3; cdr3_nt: TGTGCCAGCAGCCCAGGGACTCATCCCCGTTTAGGTACGCAGTATTTT; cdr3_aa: CASSPGTHPRLGTQYF
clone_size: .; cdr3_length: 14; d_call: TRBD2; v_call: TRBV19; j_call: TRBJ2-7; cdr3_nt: TGTGCCAGTAGTATAGCTAGCGGGAGTAGCGAGCAGTACTTC; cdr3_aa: CASSIASGSSEQYF
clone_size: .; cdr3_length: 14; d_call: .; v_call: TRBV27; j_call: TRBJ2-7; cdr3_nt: TGTGCCAGCAGTTTACGCAATCAGGGCTACGAGCAGTACTTC; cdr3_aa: CASSLRNQGYEQYF
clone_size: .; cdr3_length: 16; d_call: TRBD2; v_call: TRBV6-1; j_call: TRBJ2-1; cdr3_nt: TGTGCCAGCAGTGAAGGGGCGGGGGGCCGGAATAGTGAGCAGTTCTTC; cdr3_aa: CASSEGAGGRNSEQFF
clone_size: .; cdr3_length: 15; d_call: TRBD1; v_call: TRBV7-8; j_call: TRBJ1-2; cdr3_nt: TGTGCCAGCAGTCCGACGGAGACAGGGGCCTATGGCTACACCTTC; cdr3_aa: CASSPTETGAYGYTF
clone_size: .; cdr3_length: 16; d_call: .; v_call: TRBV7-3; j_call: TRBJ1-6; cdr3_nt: TGTGCCAGCAGCCTACAAAAACAGGGATATAATTCACCCCTCCACTTT; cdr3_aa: CASSLQKQGYNSPLHF
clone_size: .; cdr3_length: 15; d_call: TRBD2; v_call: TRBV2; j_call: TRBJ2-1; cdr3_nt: TGTGCCAGCAGCCCTAGGACTAGCGGGATCGATGAGCAGTTCTTC; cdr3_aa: CASSPRTSGIDEQFF
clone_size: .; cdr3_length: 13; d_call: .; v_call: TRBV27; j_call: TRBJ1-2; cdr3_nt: TGTGCCAGCAGTCCAACGATCGGGGGTGGCTACACCTTC; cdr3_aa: CASSPTIGGGYTF
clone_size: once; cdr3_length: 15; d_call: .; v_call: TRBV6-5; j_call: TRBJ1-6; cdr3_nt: TGTGCCAGCAGCCCCGGGACACGCTTTAATTCACCCCTCCACTTT; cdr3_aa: CASSPGTRFNSPLHF
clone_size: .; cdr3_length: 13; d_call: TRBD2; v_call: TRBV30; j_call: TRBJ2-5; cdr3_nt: TGTGCCTGGAGTCTGACTAGCAGTGAGACCCAGTACTTC; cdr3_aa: CAWSLTSSETQYF
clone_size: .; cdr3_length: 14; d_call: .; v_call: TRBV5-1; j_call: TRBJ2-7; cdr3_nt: TGCGCCAGCAGCTTATCGGGATCCCCCGACGAGCAGTACTTC; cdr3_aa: CASSLSGSPDEQYF